This entry lists 25 T cell receptor beta chains sequenced from one sample in a study of blood T cell repertoires in COVID-19. Generated by immunoSEQ multiplex PCR, the TCRdb table keeps only in-frame clones and is missing some. The profile shows 250,000 to 300,000 clones, around 84% of them singletons. Sequences were obtained from peripheral blood. These receptors were taken from an older woman with COVID-19, enrolled during active disease.

V and J are TRBV19 and TRBJ2-7; 8 nucleotides agree with TRBD1. CDR3 size: 13 residues. Per germline, CDR1 LNHDA and CDR2 SQIVND (reference sequence). V lost 6 bases to trimming and J lost 8 bases; unmatched junction nucleotides: 9. CDR3 nucleotides: TGTGCCAGTAGCCCGACAGGGGCCCTTCAGCAGTACTTC. Translation: CASSPTGALQQYF.

This sequence joins TRBV21-1 and TRBJ2-7; the listed D gene, TRBD1, was not tested against the DNA. TRBV21-1 is annotated as a pseudogene. CDR3 size: 15 residues. The CDR3 loop reads CASSSRQAFSYEQYF. CDR3 sequence (DNA): TGTGCCAGCAGCTCCCGACAGGCCTTCTCCTACGAGCAGTACTTC.

This clone was seen a single time. The chain links TRBV3-1 (or the pseudogene TRBV3-2) to TRBJ2-2, with 8 bases aligning to TRBD2. From germline, CDR1 is LGHDT and CDR2 YNNKEL (reference sequence). J lost 6 bases, V lost 1 base, and 7 bases had no gene match. This CDR3 region has 16 residues. DNA of the CDR3: TGTGCCAGCAGCCAAGTAGTGCCTAGCGGGCCCGGGGAGCTGTTTTTT. It codes for CASSQVVPSGPGELFF.

This clone was seen once. The chain recombines TRBV5-5 with TRBJ2-1, with D perhaps TRBD2 (6 bases). The CDR3 is 15 residues long. Deletions cut 4 bases from V and 4 bases from J, with 15 bases between. Germline assignment: CDR1 SGHKS and CDR2 YYEKEE (reference sequence). The CDR3 bases are TGTGCCAGCAGCGGCGGGACTTCTCTTTACAATGAGCAGTTCTTC. It encodes CASSGGTSLYNEQFF.

The chain combines TRBV28 with TRBJ1-4; possible D gene TRBD1, 6 bases. The CDR3 runs to 14 residues. V lost 2 bases to trimming and J lost 7 bases, with 11 bases between them. The germline gives CDR1 MDHEN, CDR2 SYDVKM. CDR3 sequence (DNA): TGTGCCAGCAGTTTAGAAGGGGGTCCTGAAAAACTGTTTTTT. This translates into CASSLEGGPEKLFF.

The chain is built from TRBV11-3 and TRBJ2-1; 7 nucleotides line up with TRBD1. The ends lost 5 bases at V and 3 bases at J; junction bases unmatched: 7. This CDR3 has 15 residues. CDR1 is SGHNT and CDR2 is YENEEA in the germline V gene. The CDR3 DNA reads TGTGCCAGCAGCCCCTCGACAGGGAACTACAATGAGCAGTTCTTC. Its translation: CASSPSTGNYNEQFF. Supplemented by reference TRBV11-3 and TRBJ2-1, the full variable domain reads EAGVVQSPRYKIIEKKQPVAFWCNPISGHNTLYWYLQNLGQGPELLIRYENEEAVDDSQLPKDRFSAERLKGVDSTLKIQPAELGDSAVYLCASSPSTGNYNEQFFGPGTRLTVL.

J is TRBJ1-2 and V is TRBV30; weak D call: TRBD1 (6 bases). CDR3 length: 12 residues. With 2 bases removed from V and 7 bases from J, the gap between germline ends came to 11 bases. CDR1 is GTSNPN, CDR2 SVGIG, per germline (reference sequence). The CDR3, as DNA: TGTGCCTGGAGTCTATTGGGGGCTGGCTACACCTTC. Translation: CAWSLLGAGYTF.

V gene TRBV5-1 combines with J gene TRBJ2-7, with 11 bases identical to TRBD2. The germline CDR1 and CDR2 sequences are SGHRS and YFSETQ. The junction had 9 bases not matched to a gene; V was cut back by 0 bases and J by 1 base. The CDR3 spans 18 residues. Here the CDR3 reads CASSLAATSGVSSYEQYF. The CDR3 DNA sequence: TGCGCCAGCAGCTTGGCCGCGACTAGCGGGGTCTCATCCTACGAGCAGTACTTC.

The rearrangement links TRBV7-2 to TRBJ1-1; 10 positions match TRBD1. This CDR3 is 14 amino acids long. Germline V gene lookup returns CDR1 SGHTA and CDR2 FQGNSA. The junction had 4 bases not matched to a gene; V was cut back by 6 bases and J by 3 bases. The DNA for the CDR3 is TGTGCCAGCAGAGAGGGACAGGGGCACACTGAAGCTTTCTTT. As protein: CASREGQGHTEAFF.

The DNA of the CDR3 is TGTGCCACCAGCAGAGATAAGGGGCGGAACACCGGGGAGCTGTTTTTT. It codes for CATSRDKGRNTGELFF. The V and J genes are TRBV15 and TRBJ2-2, with D possibly matching TRBD1 (5 bases). The CDR3 length is 16 residues. The germline V and J ends were trimmed by 0 bases and 1 base, with 9 bases remaining between them. CDR1 and CDR2 (germline): LNHNV, YYDKDF (reference sequence).

This sequence joins TRBV28 and TRBJ1-5; 9 nucleotides line up with TRBD1. The CDR3 covers 14 residues. CDR1 is MDHEN, CDR2 SYDVKM, per germline. V was pared by 6 bases and J by 5 bases, with 5 bases of the junction left unmatched. CDR3: CASRTRTGDQPQHF. The DNA for the CDR3 is TGTGCCAGCAGGACGAGGACAGGGGATCAGCCCCAGCATTTT.

The CDR3 coding sequence is TGTGCCAGCAGCTTAGGGCGGGAGGGCCTGGGGAACATTCAGTACTTC. Its protein is CASSLGREGLGNIQYF. This chain links TRBV7-9 with TRBJ2-4; TRBD2 agrees at 9 bases. The CDR3 sequence is 16 residues long. CDR1 is SEHNR, CDR2 FQNEAQ, per germline (reference sequence). The V gene end was trimmed by 1 base and the J gene end by 7 bases; junction bases not matched to a gene: 8.

The V gene is TRBV5-1, the J gene TRBJ2-2; D might be TRBD1 (6 bases). The germline V gene has CDR1 SGHRS and CDR2 YFSETQ. The length of the CDR3 is 16 residues. V shed 3 bases and J shed 4 bases, with 16 bases lying between them. The chain's CDR3 is CASSSRAGAGTGELFF. Here the CDR3 DNA reads TGCGCCAGCAGCTCGCGGGCAGGGGCGGGCACCGGGGAGCTGTTTTTT.

CDR3 sequence (DNA): TGTGCCAGCAGTGACACTAGCGGGTACAAGTCCGGGGCCAACGTCCTGACTTTC. Translation: CASSDTSGYKSGANVLTF. This rearrangement joins TRBV6-4 to TRBJ2-6, with 9 bases that match TRBD2. Germline V gene data show CDR1 as MRHNA and CDR2 as SNTAGT. The V gene end was trimmed by 2 bases and the J gene end by 4 bases; junction bases not matched to a gene: 9. This CDR3 has 18 amino acids.

The chain uses TRBV5-1 and TRBJ2-2; TRBD2 aligns across 13 bases. Trimming at V came to 4 bases and at J to 4 bases, leaving 1 base not matched to a gene. This CDR3 is built from 15 residues. Germline values: CDR1 SGHRS, CDR2 YFSETQ. The CDR3 nucleotides are TGCGCCAGCAGCAGACTAGCGGGAGGCACCGGGGAGCTGTTTTTT. Residues: CASSRLAGGTGELFF.

This clone was seen just once. This rearrangement joins TRBV18 to TRBJ2-7; 10 bases are shared with TRBD1. The germline gives CDR1 KGHSH, CDR2 LQKENI. This CDR3 contains 16 residues. J lost 7 bases, V lost 0 bases, and 9 bases had no gene match. The CDR3 DNA follows: TGTGCCAGCTCACCACCCAAGACAGGGGGCCGCAGGGAGCAGTACTTC. Amino acid sequence: CASSPPKTGGRREQYF. The full variable domain, completed using reference TRBV18 and TRBJ2-7, is NAGVMQNPRHLVRRRGQEARLRCSPMKGHSHVYWYRQLPEEGLKFMVYLQKENIIDESGMPKERFSAEFPKEGPSILRIQQVVRGDSAAYFCASSPPKTGGRREQYFGPGTRLTVT.

This clone was seen once. The chain recombines TRBV3-1 (or the pseudogene TRBV3-2) with TRBJ1-1; weak D call: TRBD1 (6 bases). V dropped 4 bases and J dropped 5 bases, with 14 bases sitting between them. The germline CDR1 and CDR2 sequences are LGHDT and YNNKEL (reference sequence). This CDR3 is built from 14 residues. CDR3 bases: TGTGCCAGCAGCCTGGTTCAGGGGATAACTGAAGCTTTCTTT. It codes for CASSLVQGITEAFF.

This clone is a singleton in its sample. The V gene is TRBV30, the J gene TRBJ2-3; either TRBD1 or TRBD2 may supply D (6 bases each). This CDR3 has 13 amino acids. The ends were cut back, 5 bases at V and 9 bases at J, with 18 bases in the middle. Germline CDR1 and CDR2: GTSNPN and SVGIG (reference sequence). CDR3: CAWGGQSKKTQYF. In DNA form, the CDR3 reads TGTGCCTGGGGGGGGCAGTCAAAGAAAACGCAGTATTTT.

V and J are TRBV7-9 and TRBJ1-6, with 7 bases matching TRBD1. This CDR3 comprises 14 residues. The V gene's germline CDR1 is SEHNR and CDR2 FQNEAQ (reference sequence). Trimming took 5 bases from V and 7 from J; bases not matched to a gene: 5. This chain's CDR3 is CASSPGTENSPLHF. CDR3 nucleotide sequence: TGTGCCAGCAGCCCCGGGACAGAGAATTCACCCCTCCACTTT. Combining the CDR3 with reference TRBV7-9 and TRBJ1-6 gives the whole variable domain DTGVSQNPRHKITKRGQNVTFRCDPISEHNRLYWYRQTLGQGPEFLTYFQNEAQLEKSRLLSDRFSAERPKGSFSTLEIQRTEQGDSAMYLCASSPGTENSPLHFGNGTRLTVT.

This rearrangement joins TRBV5-1 to TRBJ2-1; 14 bases align to TRBD2. The CDR3 is 14 residues long. J was trimmed by 9 bases and V by 7 bases; bases with no gene match: 6. Germline CDR1 is SGHRS and CDR2 is YFSETQ. CDR3 residues: CASWAGTSGSEQFF. The CDR3 nucleotides read TGCGCCAGCTGGGCCGGGACTAGCGGGAGTGAGCAGTTCTTC. Together with reference TRBV5-1 and TRBJ2-1, the CDR3 gives the full variable domain: KAGVTQTPRYLIKTRGQQVTLSCSPISGHRSVSWYQQTPGQGLQFLFEYFSETQRNKGNFPGRFSGRQFSNSRSEMNVSTLELGDSALYLCASWAGTSGSEQFFGPGTRLTVL.

V is TRBV9 and J is TRBJ2-1; TRBD1 might be the D (5 bases). This CDR3 is built from 14 residues. From germline, CDR1 is SGDLS and CDR2 YYNGEE. V lost 1 base, J lost 4 bases, and 9 bases lay in between. The CDR3 nucleotides read TGTGCCAGCAGCGTATGGGCAGGGTACAATGAGCAGTTCTTC. Its protein is CASSVWAGYNEQFF.

This chain links TRBV12-5 with TRBJ2-1; the D gene is possibly TRBD1 (5 bases). Germline V gene data show CDR1 as LGHNT and CDR2 as FRNRAP. This CDR3 has 14 residues. Trimming took 0 bases from V and 3 from J, leaving 6 bases between them. CDR3: CASGLVGDYNEQFF. The CDR3 DNA is TGTGCTAGTGGTTTGGTAGGGGACTACAATGAGCAGTTCTTC.

The chain employs TRBV9 and TRBJ2-5, with 9 bases fitting TRBD2. The CDR3 sequence is 15 residues long. Trimming at V came to 2 bases and at J to 1 base, leaving 3 bases not matched to a gene. The V gene's germline CDR1 is SGDLS and CDR2 YYNGEE. This chain's CDR3 is CASSVSGRIQETQYF. CDR3 in DNA: TGTGCCAGCAGCGTTAGCGGGAGAATCCAAGAGACCCAGTACTTC.

The rearrangement uses TRBV2 and TRBJ1-6; 9 nucleotides align to TRBD1. V trimming: 7 bases; J trimming: 10 bases; junction bases outside the gene matches: 8. Germline V gives CDR1 SNHLY, CDR2 FYNNEI. This CDR3 is built from 14 residues. The CDR3 DNA sequence: TGTGCCAGCATGCGGGACAGGGCAGGGTCACCCCTCCACTTT. As protein: CASMRDRAGSPLHF.

This chain links TRBV28 with TRBJ2-1; 14 nucleotides line up with TRBD2. The trim removed 4 bases at V and 8 bases at J, leaving 10 bases unmatched. This CDR3 comprises 17 residues. CDR1 and CDR2 (germline): MDHEN, SYDVKM. The CDR3 DNA reads TGTGCCAGCAGTTCGGGGACTAGCGGGAGAATCAGCGATGAGCAGTTCTTC. Translated, it gives CASSSGTSGRISDEQFF.